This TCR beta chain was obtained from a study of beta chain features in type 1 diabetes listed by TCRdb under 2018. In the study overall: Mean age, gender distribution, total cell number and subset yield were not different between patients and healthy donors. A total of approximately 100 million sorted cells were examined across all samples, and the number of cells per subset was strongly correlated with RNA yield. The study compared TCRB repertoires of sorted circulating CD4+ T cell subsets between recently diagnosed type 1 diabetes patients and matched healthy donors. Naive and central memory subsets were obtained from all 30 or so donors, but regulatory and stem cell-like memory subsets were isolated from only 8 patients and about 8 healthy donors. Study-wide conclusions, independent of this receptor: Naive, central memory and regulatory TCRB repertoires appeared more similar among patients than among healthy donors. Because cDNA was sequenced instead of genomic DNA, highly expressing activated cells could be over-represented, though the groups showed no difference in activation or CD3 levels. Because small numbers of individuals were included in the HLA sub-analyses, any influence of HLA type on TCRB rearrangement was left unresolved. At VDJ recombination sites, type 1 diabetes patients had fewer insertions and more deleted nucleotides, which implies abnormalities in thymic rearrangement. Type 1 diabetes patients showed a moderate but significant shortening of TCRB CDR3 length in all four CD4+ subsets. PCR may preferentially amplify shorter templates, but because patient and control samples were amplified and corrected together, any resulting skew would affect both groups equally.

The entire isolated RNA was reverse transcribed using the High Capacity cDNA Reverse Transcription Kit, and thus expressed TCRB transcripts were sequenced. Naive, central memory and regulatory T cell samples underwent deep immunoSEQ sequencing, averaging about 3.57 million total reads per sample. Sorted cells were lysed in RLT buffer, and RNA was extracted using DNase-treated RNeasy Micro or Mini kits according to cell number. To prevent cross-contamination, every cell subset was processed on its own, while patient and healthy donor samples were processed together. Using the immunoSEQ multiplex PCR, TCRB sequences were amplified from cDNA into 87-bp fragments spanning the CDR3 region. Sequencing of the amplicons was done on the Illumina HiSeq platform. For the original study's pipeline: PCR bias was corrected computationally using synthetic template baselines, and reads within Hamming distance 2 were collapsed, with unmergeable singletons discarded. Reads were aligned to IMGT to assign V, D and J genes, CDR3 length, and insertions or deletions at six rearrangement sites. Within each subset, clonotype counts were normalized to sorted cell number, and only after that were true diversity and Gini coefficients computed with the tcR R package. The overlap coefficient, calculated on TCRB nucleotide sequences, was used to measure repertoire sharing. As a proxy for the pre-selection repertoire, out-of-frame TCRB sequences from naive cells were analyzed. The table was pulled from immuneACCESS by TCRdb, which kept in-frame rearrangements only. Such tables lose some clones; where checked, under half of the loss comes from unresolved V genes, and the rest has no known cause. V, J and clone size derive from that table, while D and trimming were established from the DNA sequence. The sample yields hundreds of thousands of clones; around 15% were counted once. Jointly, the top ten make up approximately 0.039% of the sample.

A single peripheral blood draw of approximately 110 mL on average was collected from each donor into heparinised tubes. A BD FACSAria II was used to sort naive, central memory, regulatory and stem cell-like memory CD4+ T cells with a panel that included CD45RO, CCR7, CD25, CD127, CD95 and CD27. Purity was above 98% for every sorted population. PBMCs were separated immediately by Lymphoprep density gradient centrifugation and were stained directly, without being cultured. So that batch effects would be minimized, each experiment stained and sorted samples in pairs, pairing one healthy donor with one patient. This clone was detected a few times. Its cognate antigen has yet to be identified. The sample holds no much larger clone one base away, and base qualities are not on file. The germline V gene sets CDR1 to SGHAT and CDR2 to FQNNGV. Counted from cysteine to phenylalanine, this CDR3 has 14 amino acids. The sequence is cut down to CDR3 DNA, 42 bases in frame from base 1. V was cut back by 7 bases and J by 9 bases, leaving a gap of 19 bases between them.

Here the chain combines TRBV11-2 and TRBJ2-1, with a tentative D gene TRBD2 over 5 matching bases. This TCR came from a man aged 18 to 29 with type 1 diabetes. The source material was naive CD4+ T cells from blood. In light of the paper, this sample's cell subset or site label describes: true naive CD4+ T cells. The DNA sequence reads TGTGCCAGCACTCCGATCAAGAGGGCCGGTGAGCAGTTCTTC. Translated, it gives CASTPIKRAGEQFF.